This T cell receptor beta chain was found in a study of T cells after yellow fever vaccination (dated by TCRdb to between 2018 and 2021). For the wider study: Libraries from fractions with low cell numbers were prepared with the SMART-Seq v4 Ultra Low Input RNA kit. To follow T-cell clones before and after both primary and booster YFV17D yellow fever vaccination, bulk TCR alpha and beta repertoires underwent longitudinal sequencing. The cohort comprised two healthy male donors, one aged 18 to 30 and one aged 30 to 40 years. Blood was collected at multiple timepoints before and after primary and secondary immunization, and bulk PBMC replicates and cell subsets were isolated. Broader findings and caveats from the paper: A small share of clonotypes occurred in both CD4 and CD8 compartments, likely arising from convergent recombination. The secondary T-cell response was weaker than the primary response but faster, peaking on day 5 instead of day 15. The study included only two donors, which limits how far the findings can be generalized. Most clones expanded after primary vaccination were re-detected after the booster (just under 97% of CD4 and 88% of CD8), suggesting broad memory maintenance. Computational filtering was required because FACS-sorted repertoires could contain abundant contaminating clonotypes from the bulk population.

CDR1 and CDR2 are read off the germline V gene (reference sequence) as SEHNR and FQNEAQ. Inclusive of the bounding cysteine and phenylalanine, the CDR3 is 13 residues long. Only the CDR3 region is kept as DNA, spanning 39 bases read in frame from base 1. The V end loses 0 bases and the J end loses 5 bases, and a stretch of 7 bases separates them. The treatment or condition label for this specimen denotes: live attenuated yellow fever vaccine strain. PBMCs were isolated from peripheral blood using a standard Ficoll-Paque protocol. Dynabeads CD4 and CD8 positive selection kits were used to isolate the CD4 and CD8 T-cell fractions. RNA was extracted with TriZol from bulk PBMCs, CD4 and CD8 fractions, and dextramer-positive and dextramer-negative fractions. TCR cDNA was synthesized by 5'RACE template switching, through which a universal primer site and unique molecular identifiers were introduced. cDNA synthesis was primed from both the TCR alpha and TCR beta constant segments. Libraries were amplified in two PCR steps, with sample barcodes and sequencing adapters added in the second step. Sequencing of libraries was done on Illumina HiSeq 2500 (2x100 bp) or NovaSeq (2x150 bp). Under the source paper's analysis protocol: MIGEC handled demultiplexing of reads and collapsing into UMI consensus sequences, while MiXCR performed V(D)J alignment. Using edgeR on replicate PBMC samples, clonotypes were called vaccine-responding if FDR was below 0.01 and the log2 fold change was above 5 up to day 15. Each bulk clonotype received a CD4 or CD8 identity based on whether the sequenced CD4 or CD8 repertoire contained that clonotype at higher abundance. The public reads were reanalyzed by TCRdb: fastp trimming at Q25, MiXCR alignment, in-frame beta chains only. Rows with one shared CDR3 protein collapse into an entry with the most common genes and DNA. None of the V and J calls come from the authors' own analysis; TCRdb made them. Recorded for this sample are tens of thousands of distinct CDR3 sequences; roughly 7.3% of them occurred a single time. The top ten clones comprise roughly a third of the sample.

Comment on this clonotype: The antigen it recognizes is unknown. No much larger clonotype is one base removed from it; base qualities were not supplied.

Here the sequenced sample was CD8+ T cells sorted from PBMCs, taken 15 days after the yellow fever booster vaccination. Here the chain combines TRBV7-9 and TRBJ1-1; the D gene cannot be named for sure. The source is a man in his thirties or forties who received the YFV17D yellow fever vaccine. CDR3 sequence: CASSLAMGTEAFF. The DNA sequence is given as TGTGCCAGCAGCTTAGCAATGGGGACTGAAGCTTTCTTT.